The 24 T cell receptor beta chains reported below all come from one sample, sequenced in a study of tumor and adjacent non-tumor tissue in lung cancer. TCRbeta libraries were built with three rounds of nested PCR, modified from ARM-PCR. TCRdb re-called the multiplex PCR reads through MiXCR, storing one row per CDR3 protein. The table includes 60,000 or so distinct CDR3 sequences, around two thirds detected once. This sample's RNA came from whole unsorted tissue. This non-tumor lung sample came from over 3 cm beyond the tumor edge. The sample was distant non-tumor lung tissue. These TCRs come from a man between 65 and 79 years old with non-small cell lung cancer.

V gene TRBV3-1 combines with J gene TRBJ1-6; D is unresolved. CDR1 and CDR2 (germline): LGHDT, YNNKEL (reference sequence). Trimming stripped 1 base from V and 9 bases from J, with 10 bases between. This CDR3 region has 14 residues. For the CDR3, the DNA is TGTGCCAGCAGCCAAGTCAGCACCGGTTCACCCCTCCACTTT. Protein product: CASSQVSTGSPLHF.

A remark on this clonotype: A read error is possible here, since a much larger clone lies one base away. The chain employs TRBV5-6 and TRBJ1-2; 8 nucleotides match TRBD1. Germline CDR1 reads SGHDT; CDR2 reads YYEEEE. The CDR3 consists of 14 residues. DNA of the CDR3: TGTGCCAGCAGCTGGGACAGGAAAGGGTATGGCTGCACCTTC. This encodes CASSWDRKGYGCTF.

V is TRBV28 and J is TRBJ1-1; D call uncertain. Germline V gene sequence: CDR1 MDHEN, CDR2 SYDVKM. CDR3 length: 15 residues. The V gene lost 3 bases and the J gene lost 2 bases, with 13 bases spanning the gap. The CDR3, as DNA: TGTGCCAGCAGTTTGGGCGCAGTAGGCAACACTGAAGCTTTCTTT. The encoded protein is CASSLGAVGNTEAFF. The full variable domain, rest sourced from reference TRBV28 and TRBJ1-1, is DVKVTQSSRYLVKRTGEKVFLECVQDMDHENMFWYRQDPGLGLRLIYFSYDVKMKEKGDIPEGYSVSREKKERFSLILESASTNQTSMYLCASSLGAVGNTEAFFGQGTRLTVV.

This clonotype was counted many times. The V call is TRBV30, the J call TRBJ2-2; D might be TRBD2 (6 bases). V gave up 3 bases and J gave up 7 bases, with 15 bases separating them. The CDR3 totals 14 residues. Germline values: CDR1 GTSNPN, CDR2 SVGIG (reference sequence). The CDR3: CAWRGGHVGGELFF. For the CDR3, the DNA is TGTGCCTGGAGGGGAGGACATGTTGGCGGGGAGCTGTTTTTT.

About this clonotype itself: An end of the junction does not agree with germline; a read error may underlie this. The rearrangement uses TRBV6-2 or TRBV6-3 and TRBJ1-2; a possible D gene is TRBD1 (6 bases). The CDR3 is 13 residues long. CDR1 is MNHEY, CDR2 SVGEGT, per germline. This CDR3 is CANRTQGYYGHTF. The DNA for the CDR3 is TGTGCCAACAGGACACAGGGTTACTATGGCCACACCTTC.

This chain connects TRBV6-5 to TRBJ2-2; maybe TRBD2 (5 bases). The CDR3 is made up of 17 amino acids. Per the germline V gene, CDR1 is MNHEY and CDR2 is SVGAGI. The CDR3 loop reads CANRFSGIGMYAGELFF. The CDR3 nucleotides read TGTGCTAACAGATTTTCCGGGATAGGGATGTACGCCGGGGAGCTGTTTTTT.

On this clonotype: It may be a read error: a sequence one base away is much more abundant. V and J are TRBV5-6 and TRBJ2-7; 8 bases match TRBD1. The CDR3 covers 15 residues. Germline V gene data show CDR1 as SGHDT and CDR2 as YYEEEE. CDR3 in DNA: TGTGCCAGCAGCTACGGACAGGGAGGTCCCTACGAGCACTACTTC. Its protein product is CASSYGQGGPYEHYF.

In regard to this clonotype: This may come from a read error, since a much larger clone is one base off. The chain has TRBV5-6 and TRBJ2-5; possible D gene TRBD1, 6 bases. This CDR3 spans 14 amino acids. The ends were cut back, 5 bases at V and 8 bases at J, with 19 bases in the middle. CDR1 SGHDT and CDR2 YYEEEE come from the germline V gene. CDR3 protein: CASSLAGESDTQYF. The CDR3 DNA reads TGTGCCAGCAGTCTCGCAGGGGAGTCAGATACCCAGTACTTC. Filled out from reference TRBV5-6 and TRBJ2-5, the complete variable domain reads DAGVTQSPTHLIKTRGQQVTLRCSPKSGHDTVSWYQQALGQGPQFIFQYYEEEERQRGNFPDRFSGHQFPNYSSELNVNALLLGDSALYLCASSLAGESDTQYFGPGTRLLVL.

In its sample, this clonotype is medium-sized (0.01 to 0.1%). The V call is TRBV14, the J call TRBJ2-5; D possibly uses TRBD1 or TRBD2 (5 bases each). The length of the CDR3 is 13 residues. Looked up from germline, CDR1 is SGHDN and CDR2 is FVKESK. The V end was cut by 5 bases, the J end by 1 base, with 8 bases between. Here the CDR3 DNA reads TGTGCCAGCAGCGACGGGGCCCAAGAGACCCAGTACTTC. It yields the protein CASSDGAQETQYF.

This chain links TRBV7-9 with TRBJ1-5, with D possibly TRBD1 on 6 matching bases. CDR3 size: 13 residues. V lost 5 bases and J lost 7, with 12 bases in between. Looked up from germline, CDR1 is SEHNR and CDR2 is FQNEAQ (reference sequence). Here the CDR3 DNA reads TGTGCCAGCAGCACAGGGATTGGGCAGCCCCAGCATTTT. As protein: CASSTGIGQPQHF.

Concerning this clonotype itself: A much larger clone sits a single nucleotide away, making a read error possible. The rearrangement uses TRBV4-1 and TRBJ1-2; 7 nucleotides agree with TRBD1. After removal of 5 bases from V and 0 bases from J, the junction contained 3 bases not matched to a gene. The CDR3 covers 14 residues. CDR1 is MGHRA, CDR2 YSYEKL, per germline. The CDR3 DNA sequence: TGCGCCAGCAGCACAGGGGTTTCTAACTATGGCTACACCTTC. It encodes CASSTGVSNYGYTF.

Concerning this clonotype: A much larger clone lies a single base off, so this may be a read error. This chain uses TRBV5-6 with TRBJ1-2; D gene unclear. Germline CDR1 reads SGHDT; CDR2 reads YYEEEE. Trimming pared 4 bases from V and 12 bases from J, leaving 19 bases between. This CDR3 spans 13 amino acids. CDR3 sequence reads: CASSVTRGGGHTF. The DNA for the CDR3 is TGTGCCAGCAGCGTAACCAGAGGTGGAGGCCACACCTTC. Combining the CDR3 with reference TRBV5-6 and TRBJ1-2 gives the whole variable domain DAGVTQSPTHLIKTRGQQVTLRCSPKSGHDTVSWYQQALGQGPQFIFQYYEEEERQRGNFPDRFSGHQFPNYSSELNVNALLLGDSALYLCASSVTRGGGHTFGSGTRLTVV.

Concerning this clonotype: A much bigger clone sits one base away, suggesting this may be a read error. The CDR3 DNA follows: TGCAGCGTTGGAAGTGGAGTTGTTACTACGGATACGCAGTATTTT. As protein: CSVGSGVVTTDTQYF. The chain carries TRBV29-1 and TRBJ2-3; D unresolved. The CDR3 has 15 amino acids. Trimming cost V 4 bases and J 6 bases, with 20 bases left between them. Germline CDR1 reads SQVTM; CDR2 reads ANQGSEA.

Concerning this clonotype itself: Being one base from a much bigger clone, this may be a read error. The CDR3 ends on some other residue instead of the conserved phenylalanine or tryptophan, so this is likely a read error. The V and J genes are TRBV29-1 and TRBJ2-1; TRBD1 is a possible D gene (5 bases). Germline lookup yields CDR1 SQVTM and CDR2 ANQGSEA. The CDR3 extends over 14 amino acids. V lost 5 bases to trimming and J lost 6 bases, with 17 bases between them. The CDR3 DNA sequence: TGCAGCGTTCTATCGGACAATAGGCCCAATGAGCAGTTCATC. As protein: CSVLSDNRPNEQFI.

Notes on this clonotype: A much larger clonotype is one base distant, so this may be a read error. J is TRBJ2-3 and V is TRBV20-1; no firm D call. The V end was cut by 7 bases, the J end by 4 bases, with 12 bases between. This CDR3 contains 12 residues. Germline CDR1 reads DFQATT; CDR2 reads SNEGSKA (reference sequence). CDR3 in DNA: TGCAGTGTTGCCTTGGGCCCAGATACGCAGTATTTT. It encodes CSVALGPDTQYF.

With respect to this clonotype: Because it lacks the conserved phenylalanine or tryptophan at the end, this CDR3 is likely a read error. This rearrangement joins TRBV10-2 to TRBJ2-7, with a weak D call TRBD1 (5 bases). CDR1 is WSHSY and CDR2 is SAAADI in the germline V gene. The CDR3 sequence is 12 residues long. CDR3 residues: CASMGRGDEQYL. CDR3 nucleotide sequence: TGTGCCAGCATGGGAAGGGGTGATGAGCAGTACCTC.

As concerns this clonotype: At one end, the junction sequence differs from germline, possibly due to a read error. The V gene is TRBV4-1, the J gene TRBJ2-1; D uncertain. CDR1 is MGHRA and CDR2 is YSYEKL in the germline V gene. The CDR3 is 14 residues long. CDR3 in DNA: TGCCCCAGCAGCGAAGAAAGGGCAGGTAATGAGCAGTTCTTC. Protein sequence: CPSSEERAGNEQFF.

V is TRBV28 and J is TRBJ2-1, with D tentatively TRBD2 (5 bases). There are 16 residues in the CDR3. From germline, CDR1 is MDHEN and CDR2 SYDVKM. With 11 bases removed from V and 3 bases from J, the gap between germline ends came to 23 bases. The CDR3 protein is CAGIPKAGGSYNEQFF. The CDR3 region has the DNA TGTGCCGGCATCCCTAAGGCGGGTGGGAGCTACAATGAGCAGTTCTTC.

The table lists this clonotype with many counts. The chain has TRBV12-3 or TRBV12-4 and TRBJ1-1; D perhaps matches TRBD1 (5 bases). This CDR3 contains 14 residues. With 3 bases removed from V and 1 base from J, the gap between germline ends came to 9 bases. CDR3 coding DNA: TGTGCCAGCAGTTTCGGGGCAGAGAACACTGAAGCTTTCTTT. It yields the protein CASSFGAENTEAFF.

As regards this clonotype: A junction end diverges from the germline sequence, so it may reflect a read error. The chain recombines TRBV6-1 with TRBJ2-2; 11 bases match TRBD2. Germline lookup yields CDR1 MNHNS and CDR2 SASEGT. The CDR3 runs 16 residues. The CDR3: CASRVGTSGSTGELFF. In nucleotides, the CDR3 is TGTGCCAGCAGAGTGGGGACTAGCGGTAGCACCGGGGAGCTGTTTTTC.

This clonotype was picked up many times. V and J are TRBV12-3 or TRBV12-4 and TRBJ2-5; the D is unclear. V lost 6 bases to trimming and J lost 4 bases, with 12 bases between them. The CDR3 extends over 13 amino acids. CDR3 loop: CASSLVAGETQYF. DNA of the CDR3: TGTGCCAGCAGCCTTGTAGCCGGAGAGACCCAGTACTTC.

Note on this clonotype: A much larger clone sits a single nucleotide away, making a read error possible. The chain recombines TRBV6-1 with TRBJ2-1, with 12 positions matching TRBD2. V lost 10 bases, J lost 8 bases, and 9 bases stayed unmatched. This CDR3 contains 14 residues. Germline CDR1 and CDR2: MNHNS and SASEGT. CDR3 DNA: TGTGCCATCAGACTAGCGGGGGATTTGCATGAGCAGTTCTTC. This codes for CAIRLAGDLHEQFF.

This clonotype has a count of ten or more. This chain uses TRBV11-2 with TRBJ2-6; D gene unclear. Germline lookup yields CDR1 SGHAT and CDR2 FQNNGV. Trimming removed 5 bases at V and 2 bases at J, with 4 bases between. The CDR3 loop spans 13 amino acids. CDR3 amino acids: CASSQAGANVLTF. Written as DNA, the CDR3 is TGTGCCAGCAGCCAAGCTGGGGCCAACGTCCTGACTTTC.

This clonotype was seen at least ten times. The V gene is TRBV4-1, the J gene TRBJ1-5; TRBD1 is a possible D gene (5 bases). Germline V lookup: CDR1 MGHRA, CDR2 YSYEKL. This CDR3 has 15 residues. V lost 0 bases and J 4 bases, leaving 10 bases between the germline ends. The CDR3 region has the DNA TGCGCCAGCAGCCAAGATCCGGGACCAAATCAGCCCCAGCATTTT. Translated: CASSQDPGPNQPQHF.